These T cell receptor beta chains were read from a single sample in a study of T cells in Graves' hyperthyroidism and ophthalmopathy. TCRdb redid the calling of the multiplex PCR reads with MiXCR, one entry per CDR3 protein. This table has 380,000 or so distinct CDR3 sequences, more than 11% appearing once. Sequencing used blood. These receptors came from a woman aged 25 to 39 with Graves' hyperthyroidism. Both conserved end residues are part of each CDR3. Fields, in order: clone size, D gene, J gene, V gene, CDR3 DNA, CDR3 protein. D genes are given only for firm matches. Only part of the rows carry a size: once, few, many, or a class if the clone is expanded.

many,TRBD1,TRBJ2-2,TRBV13,TGTGCCAGCAGCTTAAAGGGGGCTACCGGGGAGCTGTTTTTT,CASSLKGATGELFF
few,TRBD2,TRBJ2-7,TRBV20-1,TGCAGTGCTAGAGTCCCACTAGCGGGGGTTTTTCACGAGCAGTACTTC,CSARVPLAGVFHEQYF
many,-,TRBJ1-5,TRBV28,TGTGCCAGCAACCAGGGCACGGGCAATCAGCCCCAGCATTTT,CASNQGTGNQPQHF
many,-,TRBJ2-3,TRBV7-2,TGTGCCAGCAGCTTAGCAGGTGACGGCACAGATACGCAGTATTTT,CASSLAGDGTDTQYF
-,-,TRBJ1-2,TRBV18,TGTGCCAGCTCTCCGAACTTCCCAAACTATGGCTACACCTTC,CASSPNFPNYGYTF
many,-,TRBJ1-1,TRBV7-2,TGTGCCAGCAGCCCCGACCCCCCCGGGGGATGGAACACTGAAGCTTTCTTT,CASSPDPPGGWNTEAFF
-,-,TRBJ1-2,TRBV9,TGTGCCAGCAGCGTAGAACCAGGGGACTATGGCTACACCTTC,CASSVEPGDYGYTF
many,TRBD2,TRBJ2-3,TRBV28,TGTGCCAGCAGCCCCGGGACTAGCGGGAGATACGGCACAGATACGCAGTATTTT,CASSPGTSGRYGTDTQYF
-,-,TRBJ2-2,TRBV20-1,TGCAGTGCTAGAGCTGGGGGGGGCGCGACCGGCGGGGAGCTGTTTTTT,CSARAGGGATGGELFF
-,TRBD2,TRBJ2-1,TRBV7-7,TGTGCTAGCAGCCGGGGGACTAGCGGGAGGGCGGGCAATGAGCAGTTCTTC,CASSRGTSGRAGNEQFF
-,-,TRBJ1-1,TRBV30,TGTGCCTGGAGTGTAGACACGGCAGCTTTCTTT,CAWSVDTAAFF
few,-,TRBJ1-1,TRBV7-8,TGTGCCAGCAGCTTAGCGCGGGGTGCTGAAGCTTTCTTT,CASSLARGAEAFF
many,TRBD1,TRBJ1-5,TRBV2,TGTGCCAGCAGGACAGGGATCCCCCAGCCCCAGCATTTT,CASRTGIPQPQHF
few,-,TRBJ2-2,TRBV9,TGTGCCAGCAGGGGGGCCACGAACACCGGGGAGCTGTTTTTT,CASRGATNTGELFF
-,-,TRBJ2-3,TRBV28,TGTGCCAGCAGTTTGCTGGGGCAGGGGGCCAGCGGGGCTTCCACAGATACGCAGTATTTT,CASSLLGQGASGASTDTQYF
-,-,TRBJ1-5,TRBV3-1,TGTGCCAGCAGCCAGGGGGTGGAACAGCCCCAGCATTTT,CASSQGVEQPQHF
many,TRBD2,TRBJ2-1,TRBV5-1,TGCGCCAGCAGCCGCTCCGGACTAGCGGGAGGCTCTGAGCAGTTCTTC,CASSRSGLAGGSEQFF
many,-,TRBJ2-3,TRBV20-1,TGCAGTGCTGTTGACACTAACACAGATACGCAGTATTTT,CSAVDTNTDTQYF
many,-,TRBJ1-5,TRBV6-5,TGTGCCAGCAGTTACTCCGGGACCGGGGATCAGCCCCAGCATTTT,CASSYSGTGDQPQHF
-,-,TRBJ2-1,TRBV6-1,TGTGCCAGCATGCATGAGTTCAGGGAGTTCTTC,CASMHEFREFF
many,-,TRBJ2-2,TRBV28,TGTGCCAGCAGTTTAGAGGGACTGTACACCGGGGAGCTGTTTTTT,CASSLEGLYTGELFF
many,-,TRBJ1-6,TRBV20-1,TGCAGTGCTAGGGTGGGACCGTCCTATAATTCACCCCTCCACTTT,CSARVGPSYNSPLHF
many,-,TRBJ2-7,TRBV19,TGTGCCAGTAGTCGGGACAAAAAAGCCCCTGGGGACGAGCAGTACTTC,CASSRDKKAPGDEQYF
few,-,TRBJ2-7,TRBV20-1,TGCAGTGCTAACCCCGCCTTTGACAGGGAGGCCTACGAGCAGTACTTC,CSANPAFDREAYEQYF
-,TRBD1,TRBJ1-2,TRBV6-1,TGTGCCAGCCGGAGAGGGGACAGGGGACGCTACACCTTC,CASRRGDRGRYTF
-,-,TRBJ2-1,TRBV20-1,TGCAGTGCTAGAGATCGGAGTAGCGGTTCCGCGGAGCAGTTCTTC,CSARDRSSGSAEQFF
-,TRBD2,TRBJ2-1,TRBV11-2,TGTGCCAGCAGACGAGCGGGAATCTTCTACAATGAGCAGTTCTTC,CASRRAGIFYNEQFF
many,-,TRBJ1-2,TRBV11-2,TGTGCCAGCAGCTTGGGCATATATGGCTACACCTTC,CASSLGIYGYTF
many,TRBD2,TRBJ2-2,TRBV20-1,TGCAGTGCTGGGACTAGCGGAACGACCGGGGAGCTGTTTTTT,CSAGTSGTTGELFF
many,-,TRBJ2-1,TRBV7-8,TGTGCCAGCAGCCGCCTTCTGATCCTCGATGAGCAGTTCTTC,CASSRLLILDEQFF
-,-,TRBJ2-1,TRBV19,TGTGCCAGTAGTATGCGGGACAGATTGAACAATGAGCAGTTCTTC,CASSMRDRLNNEQFF
many,-,TRBJ1-3,TRBV2,TGTGCCAGCATCGGAGTTGGAAACACCATATATTTT,CASIGVGNTIYF
-,-,TRBJ1-4,TRBV30,TGTGCCTGGAAATTCGGGACAACTAATGAAAAACTGTTTTTT,CAWKFGTTNEKLFF
many,-,TRBJ1-2,TRBV7-9,TGTGCCAGCAGCTTCGGGGGGAGGGATGGCTACACCTTC,CASSFGGRDGYTF
many,-,TRBJ2-7,TRBV28,TGTGCCACCGCCGATGTTCGGGAGTCGGCCGAGCAGTACTTC,CATADVRESAEQYF
few,TRBD2,TRBJ2-3,TRBV4-2,TGTGCCAGCAGCCAAGAACGACGCGGGAGAGCCACTAGCACAGATACGCAGTATTTT,CASSQERRGRATSTDTQYF
many,-,TRBJ2-7,TRBV20-1,TGCAGTGCTAGGGGTAGCGGACACTACGAGCAGTACTTC,CSARGSGHYEQYF
many,-,TRBJ2-7,TRBV3-1,TGTGCCAGCAGCCAACTCGGAAACTACGAGCAGTACTTC,CASSQLGNYEQYF
few,TRBD1,TRBJ1-1,TRBV14,TGTGCCAGCAGACTTACAGGGGCATCAACTGAAGCTTTCTTT,CASRLTGASTEAFF
many,-,TRBJ2-5,TRBV15,TGTGCCACCTCTGCCCGGATAACAGAAGGAGAGACCCAGTACTTC,CATSARITEGETQYF